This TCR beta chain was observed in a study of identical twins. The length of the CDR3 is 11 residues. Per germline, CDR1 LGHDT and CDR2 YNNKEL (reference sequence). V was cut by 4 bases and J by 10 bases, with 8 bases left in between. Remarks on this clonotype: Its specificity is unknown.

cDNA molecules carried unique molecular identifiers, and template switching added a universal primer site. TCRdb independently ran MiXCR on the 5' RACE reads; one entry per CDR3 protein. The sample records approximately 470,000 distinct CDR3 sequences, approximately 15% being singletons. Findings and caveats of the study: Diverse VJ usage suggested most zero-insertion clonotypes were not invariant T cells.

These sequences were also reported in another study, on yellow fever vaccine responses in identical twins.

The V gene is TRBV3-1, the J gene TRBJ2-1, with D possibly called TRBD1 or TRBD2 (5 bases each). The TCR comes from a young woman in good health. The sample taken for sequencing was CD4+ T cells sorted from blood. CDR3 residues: CASSPGTEQFF. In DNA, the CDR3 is TGTGCCAGCAGCCCCGGGACGGAGCAGTTCTTC.